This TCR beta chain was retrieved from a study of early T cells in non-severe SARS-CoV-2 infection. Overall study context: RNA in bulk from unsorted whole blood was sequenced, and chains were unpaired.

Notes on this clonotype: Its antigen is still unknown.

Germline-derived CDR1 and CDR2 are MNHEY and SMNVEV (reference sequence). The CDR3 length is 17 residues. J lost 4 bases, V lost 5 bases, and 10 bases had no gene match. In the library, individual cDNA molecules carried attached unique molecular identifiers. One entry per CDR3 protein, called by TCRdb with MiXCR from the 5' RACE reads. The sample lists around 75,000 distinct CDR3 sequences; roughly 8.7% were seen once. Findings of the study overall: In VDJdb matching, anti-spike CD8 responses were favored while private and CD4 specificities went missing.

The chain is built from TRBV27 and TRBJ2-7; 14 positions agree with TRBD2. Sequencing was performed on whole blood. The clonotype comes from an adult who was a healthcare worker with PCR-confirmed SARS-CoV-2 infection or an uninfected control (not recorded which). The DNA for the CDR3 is TGTGCCAGCAGTACCGAGGCCCGGACTAGCGGGGGGTACGAGCAGTACTTC. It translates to CASSTEARTSGGYEQYF.